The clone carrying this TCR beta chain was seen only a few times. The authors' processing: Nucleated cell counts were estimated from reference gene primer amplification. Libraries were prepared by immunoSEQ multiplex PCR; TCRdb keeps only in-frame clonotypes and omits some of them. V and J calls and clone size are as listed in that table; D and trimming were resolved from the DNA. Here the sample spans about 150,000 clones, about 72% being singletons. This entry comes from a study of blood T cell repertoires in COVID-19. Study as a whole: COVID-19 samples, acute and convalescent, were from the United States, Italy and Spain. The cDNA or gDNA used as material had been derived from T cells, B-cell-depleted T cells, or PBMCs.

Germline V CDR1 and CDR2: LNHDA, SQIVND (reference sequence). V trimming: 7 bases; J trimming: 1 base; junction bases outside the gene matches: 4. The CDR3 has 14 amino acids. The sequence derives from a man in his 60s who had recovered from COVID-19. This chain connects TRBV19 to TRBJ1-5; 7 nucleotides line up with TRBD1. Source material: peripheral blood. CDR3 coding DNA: TGTGCCAGTACCCAGGGGGGAAGCAATCAGCCCCAGCATTTT. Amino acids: CASTQGGSNQPQHF. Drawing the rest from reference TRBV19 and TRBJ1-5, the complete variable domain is DGGITQSPKYLFRKEGQNVTLSCEQNLNHDAMYWYRQDPGQGLRLIYYSQIVNDFQKGDIAEGYSVSREKKESFPLTVTSAQKNPTAFYLCASTQGGSNQPQHFGDGTRLSIL.